Sequencing of this TCR beta chain was carried out in a study of pediatric ulcerative colitis. TCRdb's table, derived via immunoSEQ multiplex PCR, lists solely in-frame clones and lacks some. The table records 20,000 to 30,000 clones, roughly 74% of them present only once. In germline, CDR1 is SGHVS, CDR2 FNYEAQ. The CDR3 spans 16 residues. V lost 5 bases to trimming and J lost 2 bases; unmatched junction nucleotides: 12. This clone appeared once. Rectal tissue came from one to two pinch biopsies taken at colonoscopy. The diagnostic colonoscopy in ulcerative colitis patients preceded any immunosuppressive treatment.

The clonotype was recovered from a boy between 10 and 17 years old with severe ulcerative colitis. The V call is TRBV7-6, the J call TRBJ2-7; 7 bases are shared with TRBD2. Sequences were obtained from gut tissue. CDR3 in amino acids: CASSPQSGLTTYEQYF. CDR3 DNA: TGTGCCAGCAGCCCTCAATCGGGACTAACGACCTACGAGCAGTACTTC.